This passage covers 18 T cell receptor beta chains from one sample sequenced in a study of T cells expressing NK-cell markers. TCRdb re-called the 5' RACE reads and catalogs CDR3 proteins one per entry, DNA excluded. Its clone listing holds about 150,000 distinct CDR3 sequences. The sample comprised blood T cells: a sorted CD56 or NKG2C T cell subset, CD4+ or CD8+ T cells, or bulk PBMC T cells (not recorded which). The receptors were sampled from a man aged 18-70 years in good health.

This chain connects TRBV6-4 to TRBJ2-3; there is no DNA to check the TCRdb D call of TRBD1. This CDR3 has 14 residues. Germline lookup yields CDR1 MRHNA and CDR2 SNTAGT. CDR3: CASSDGTGEDTQYF.

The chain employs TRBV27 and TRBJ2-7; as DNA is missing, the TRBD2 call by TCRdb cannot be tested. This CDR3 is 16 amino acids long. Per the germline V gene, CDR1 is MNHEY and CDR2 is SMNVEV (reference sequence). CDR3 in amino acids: CASSLSSADYSYEQYF.

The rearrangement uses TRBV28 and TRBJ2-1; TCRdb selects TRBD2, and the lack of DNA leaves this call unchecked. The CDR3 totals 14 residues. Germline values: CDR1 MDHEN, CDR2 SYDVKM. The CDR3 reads CASRAGIGYNEQFF. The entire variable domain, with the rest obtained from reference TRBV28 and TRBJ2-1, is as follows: DVKVTQSSRYLVKRTGEKVFLECVQDMDHENMFWYRQDPGLGLRLIYFSYDVKMKEKGDIPEGYSVSREKKERFSLILESASTNQTSMYLCASRAGIGYNEQFFGPGTRLTVL.

CDR3 protein: CASSEDSDSEKLFF. The chain joins TRBV21-1 to TRBJ1-4; TCRdb proposes TRBD1, but this gene call is untestable without DNA. TRBV21-1 is marked as a pseudogene. There are 14 residues in the CDR3.

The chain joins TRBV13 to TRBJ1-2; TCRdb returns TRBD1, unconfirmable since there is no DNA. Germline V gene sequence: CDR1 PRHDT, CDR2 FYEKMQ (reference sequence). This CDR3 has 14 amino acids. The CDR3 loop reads CASSLGGGAYGYTF.

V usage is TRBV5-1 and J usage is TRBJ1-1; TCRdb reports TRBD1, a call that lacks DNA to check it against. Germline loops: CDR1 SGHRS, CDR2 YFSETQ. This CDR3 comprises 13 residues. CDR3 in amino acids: CASKAGPGTEAFF.

This CDR3 reads CASSTGRNSGNTIYF. The chain combines TRBV13 with TRBJ1-3; with no DNA, the TCRdb D assignment of TRBD1 cannot be verified. Looked up from germline, CDR1 is PRHDT and CDR2 is FYEKMQ (reference sequence). The CDR3 spans 15 residues.

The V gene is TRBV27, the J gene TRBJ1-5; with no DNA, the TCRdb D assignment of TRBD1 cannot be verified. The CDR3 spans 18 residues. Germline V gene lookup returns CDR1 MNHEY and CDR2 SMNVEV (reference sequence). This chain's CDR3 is CASSLIAVRGSGNQPQHF.

The CDR3 spells CASSQTGGITGELFF. The gene calls are TRBV12-3 or TRBV12-4 and TRBJ2-2; no DNA is available, so the TRBD1 call from TCRdb remains unchecked. The CDR3 contains 15 residues.

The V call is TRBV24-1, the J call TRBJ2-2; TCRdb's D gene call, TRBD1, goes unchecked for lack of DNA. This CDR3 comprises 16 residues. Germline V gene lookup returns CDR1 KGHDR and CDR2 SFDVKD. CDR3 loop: CATSDPGRENTGELFF.

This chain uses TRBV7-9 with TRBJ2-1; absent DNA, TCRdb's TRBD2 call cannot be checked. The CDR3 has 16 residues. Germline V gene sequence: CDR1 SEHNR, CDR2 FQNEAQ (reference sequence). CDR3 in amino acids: CASSLAYGGAANEQFF.

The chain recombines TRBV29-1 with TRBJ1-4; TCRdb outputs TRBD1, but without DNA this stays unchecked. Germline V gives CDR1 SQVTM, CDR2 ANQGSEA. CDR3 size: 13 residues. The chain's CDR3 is CSVEAGGPEKLFF.

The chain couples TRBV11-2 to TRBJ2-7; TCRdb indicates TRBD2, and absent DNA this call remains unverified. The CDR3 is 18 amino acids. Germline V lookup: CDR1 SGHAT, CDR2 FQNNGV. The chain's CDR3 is CASSLGTSGARYDHEQYF.

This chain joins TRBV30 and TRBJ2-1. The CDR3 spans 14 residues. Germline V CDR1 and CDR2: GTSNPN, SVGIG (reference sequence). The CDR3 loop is CAWSLWPSYNEQFF.

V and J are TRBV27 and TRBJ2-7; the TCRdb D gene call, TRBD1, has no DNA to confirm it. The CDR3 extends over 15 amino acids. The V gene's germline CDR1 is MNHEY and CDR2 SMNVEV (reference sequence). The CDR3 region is CASSLRPVVTYEQYF.

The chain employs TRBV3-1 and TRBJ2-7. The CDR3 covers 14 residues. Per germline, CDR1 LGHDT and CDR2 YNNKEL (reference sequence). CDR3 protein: CASSQDPSSYEQYF.

Here the CDR3 reads CASSQPSLGLAVGTDTQYF. The V and J genes are TRBV3-2 and TRBJ2-3; the D call of TRBD2 rests on TCRdb alone, since no DNA is present to check it. TRBV3-2 is termed a pseudogene. This CDR3 region has 19 residues.

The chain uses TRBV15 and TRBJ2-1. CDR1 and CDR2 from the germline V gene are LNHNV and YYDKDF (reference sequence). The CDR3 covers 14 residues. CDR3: CATSRATDINEQFF.